This is a list of T cell receptor beta chains from one sample in a study of blood T cell repertoires in COVID-19. The repertoire was sequenced with immunoSEQ multiplex PCR; TCRdb's copy has only in-frame clones and lacks some. The sample carries about 130,000 clones, 81% recorded once. The material sequenced was peripheral blood. The receptor set was obtained from a man aged 25-45 years with COVID-19, enrolled during active disease. The CDR3 runs from the conserved cysteine through the conserved F or W. A D gene is named only where the DNA matches it firmly. Clone size appears in some rows only: once, few, many, or a class for an expanded clone.

cdr3_aa cdr3_nt d_call j_call v_call clone_size
CASSTNRGRTEAFF TGTGCCAGCAGTACGAACAGGGGGCGAACTGAAGCTTTCTTT TRBD1 TRBJ1-1 TRBV7-9 NA
CASSFAGTGREKLFF TGTGCCAGCAGCTTCGCCGGGACAGGGCGGGAAAAACTGTTTTTT TRBD1 TRBJ1-4 TRBV5-6 NA
CASSLTSGDNEQFF TGTGCCAGCAGTTTAACTAGCGGGGACAATGAGCAGTTCTTC TRBD2 TRBJ2-1 TRBV27 NA
CASRMTVTGELFF TGTGCCAGCAGAATGACAGTCACCGGGGAGCTGTTTTTT NA TRBJ2-2 TRBV7-3 NA
CASSAQGTGANVLTF TGTGCCAGCAGCGCACAGGGCACTGGGGCCAACGTCCTGACTTTC NA TRBJ2-6 TRBV11-3 few
CAWSVPRTERPYEQYF TGTGCCTGGAGTGTCCCCAGGACAGAAAGGCCCTACGAGCAGTACTTC NA TRBJ2-7 TRBV30 NA
CASRLTGLNTEAFF TGTGCCAGTAGATTGACAGGGTTGAACACTGAAGCTTTCTTT TRBD1 TRBJ1-1 TRBV19 NA
CASSTLTSGAETQYF TGTGCCAGCAGCACTTTGACTAGCGGGGCAGAGACCCAGTACTTC TRBD2 TRBJ2-5 TRBV9 NA
CASSQRTGSGANVLTF TGCGCCAGCAGCCAACGGACAGGGTCTGGGGCCAACGTCCTGACTTTC TRBD1 TRBJ2-6 TRBV4-3 NA
CAISGTGQETQYF TGTGCCATCAGTGGTACAGGGCAAGAGACCCAGTACTTC NA TRBJ2-5 TRBV10-3 NA
CASSQWLAGGNEQFF TGTGCCAGCAGCCAGTGGCTAGCGGGCGGCAATGAGCAGTTCTTC TRBD2 TRBJ2-1 TRBV3-1/TRBV3-2 NA
CAISYPLAGGLYEQYF TGTGCCATCTCCTACCCTTTGGCAGGGGGTTTGTACGAGCAGTACTTC TRBD1 TRBJ2-7 TRBV10-3 few
CASTPGSATGELFF TGTGCCAGCACCCCGGGATCCGCCACCGGGGAGCTGTTTTTT NA TRBJ2-2 TRBV2 few
CASSSPPTSGRRNTGELFF TGCGCCAGCAGCTCACCCCCGACTAGCGGGAGACGGAACACCGGGGAGCTGTTTTTT TRBD2 TRBJ2-2 TRBV5-1 once
CASSLLAGGLGEQFF TGTGCCAGCAGCCTACTAGCGGGGGGGCTAGGTGAGCAGTTCTTC TRBD2 TRBJ2-1 TRBV6-5 NA
CASSLAPGPRAGELFF TGTGCCAGCAGCTTAGCCCCCGGGCCCAGGGCCGGGGAGCTGTTTTTT NA TRBJ2-2 TRBV7-2 NA
CASSLTGSDGYTF TGTGCCAGCAGCTTGACAGGGAGTGATGGCTACACCTTC TRBD1 TRBJ1-2 TRBV7-8 NA
CAWSAVFEDTQYF TGTGCCTGGAGTGCGGTATTCGAAGATACGCAGTATTTT NA TRBJ2-3 TRBV30 NA
CASSVASVSYNEQFF TGTGCCAGCAGCGTCGCTAGCGTAAGCTACAATGAGCAGTTCTTC NA TRBJ2-1 TRBV9 NA
CASSLGLAESETQYF TGTGCCAGCAGCTTGGGACTAGCGGAATCGGAGACCCAGTACTTC TRBD2 TRBJ2-5 TRBV7-9 NA
CASSGTGVNYEQYF TGCGCCAGCAGCGGGACAGGGGTTAACTACGAGCAGTACTTC TRBD1 TRBJ2-7 TRBV5-1 NA
CARPRGRMNTEAFF TGTGCCAGACCTAGAGGGAGGATGAACACTGAAGCTTTCTTT NA TRBJ1-1 TRBV19 few
CASSPEVPGTGELFF TGCGCCAGCAGCCCGGAGGTTCCGGGGACCGGGGAGCTGTTTTTT NA TRBJ2-2 TRBV5-1 NA
CATSRDLGTGVEKLFF TGTGCCACCAGCAGAGATCTGGGGACGGGGGTAGAAAAACTGTTTTTT NA TRBJ1-4 TRBV15 NA
CASSLRQGVTGNTIYF TGTGCCAGCAGCTTACGACAGGGCGTAACGGGAAACACCATATATTTT TRBD1 TRBJ1-3 TRBV7-6 NA
CASSQSADRGNTIYF TGTGCCAGCAGCCAAAGCGCAGACAGGGGAAACACCATATATTTT NA TRBJ1-3 TRBV6-1 NA
CASSLGLSYNEQFF TGTGCCAGCAGCCTTGGCCTCTCCTACAATGAGCAGTTCTTC NA TRBJ2-1 TRBV7-2 many